The 30 T cell receptor beta chains given below trace back to one sample, sequenced in a study of identical twins. Each CDR3 protein gets one entry after TCRdb re-called the 5' RACE reads with MiXCR. The data contain fewer than 900,000 distinct CDR3 sequences, around a sixth of them singletons. These same data were also listed under a study on T cells expressing NK-cell markers.

Sequenced: PBMCs. Receptors were obtained from a woman between 18 and 30 years old in good health.

The chain carries TRBV20-1 and TRBJ2-5; unclear D gene. There are 14 residues in the CDR3. In germline, CDR1 is DFQATT, CDR2 SNEGSKA (reference sequence). Trimming took 6 bases from V and 5 from J, leaving 19 bases between them. The CDR3 nucleotides read TGCAGTGCGTCACCGGGTTCCAGTGAGGAGACCCAGTACTTC. Residues: CSASPGSSEETQYF.

Details on this clonotype: A much larger clone differs by one base, so this may be a read error. The CDR3 loop is CASSFWDTQYF. The CDR3, as DNA: TGTGCCAGCAGTTTCTGGGATACGCAGTATTTT. The chain is built from TRBV12-3 or TRBV12-4 and TRBJ2-3; D unclear. The CDR3 spans 11 residues. The V and J ends lost 3 bases and 6 bases respectively, with 4 bases between them.

In this sample, this clonotype turned up many times. The genes are TRBV6-2 or TRBV6-3 and TRBJ2-5, with 11 nucleotides matching TRBD2. Germline V gene lookup returns CDR1 MNHEY and CDR2 SVGEGT. The CDR3 length is 15 residues. The ends lost 5 bases at V and 5 bases at J; junction bases unmatched: 7. CDR3 coding DNA: TGTGCCAGCAGTCCCGGGACTAGCGGACTTGAGACCCAGTACTTC. Its translation: CASSPGTSGLETQYF.

This clonotype was observed once. The V gene is TRBV12-3 or TRBV12-4, the J gene TRBJ2-7, with 8 bases matching TRBD1. The CDR3 runs 15 residues. With 6 bases clipped from V and 1 base from J, the junction kept 8 bases outside the gene matches. For the CDR3, the DNA is TGTGCCAGCAGCACTCTCCGGACAGGGTCCTACGAGCAGTACTTC. Residues: CASSTLRTGSYEQYF.

This chain links TRBV6-5 with TRBJ2-7; D not resolved. Germline assignment: CDR1 MNHEY and CDR2 SVGAGI. This CDR3 has 16 amino acids. Trimming took off 0 bases at V and 5 bases at J, with 17 bases between the two ends. The CDR3 DNA follows: TGTGCCAGCAGTTACTCGAGTTCTAGTAGGGTCCACGAGCAGTACTTC. Amino acid sequence: CASSYSSSSRVHEQYF.

V is TRBV30 and J is TRBJ2-7; D tentatively reads TRBD1 or TRBD2 (5 bases each). The CDR3 sequence is 12 residues long. Germline V gene sequence: CDR1 GTSNPN, CDR2 SVGIG (reference sequence). Trimming removed 3 bases at V and 6 bases at J, with 12 bases between. This CDR3 is CAWRRGSIEQYF. The CDR3 DNA is TGTGCCTGGAGGAGGGGAAGCATCGAGCAGTACTTC. Based on the CDR3 plus reference TRBV30 and TRBJ2-7, the full variable domain is SQTIHQWPATLVQPVGSPLSLECTVEGTSNPNLYWYRQAAGRGLQLLFYSVGIGQISSEVPQNLSASRPQDRQFILSSKKLLLSDSGFYLCAWRRGSIEQYFGPGTRLTVT.

This clonotype was seen a handful of times. This rearrangement joins TRBV29-1 to TRBJ1-2, with 8 bases matching TRBD1. This CDR3 comprises 11 residues. CDR1 and CDR2 (germline): SQVTM, ANQGSEA. V lost 6 bases to trimming and J lost 7 bases; unmatched junction nucleotides: 4. The CDR3 sequence is CSVQDRGGYTF. The CDR3 DNA follows: TGCAGCGTGCAAGACAGGGGTGGCTACACCTTC.

This clonotype was seen a few times. The genes are TRBV7-2 and TRBJ2-3; 8 nucleotides align to TRBD2. V was clipped by 2 bases and J by 3 bases; unmatched bases: 4. This CDR3 region has 15 residues. The germline CDR1 and CDR2 sequences are SGHTA and FQGNSA. The CDR3 nucleotides are TGTGCCAGCAGCTTAACGCGGGAGGTGACAGATACGCAGTATTTT. Its translation is CASSLTREVTDTQYF.

The sample holds a few counts of this clonotype. The chain has TRBV7-8 and TRBJ1-1; TRBD1 is a possible D gene (6 bases). The CDR3 is 14 residues long. Trimming took off 5 bases at V and 1 base at J, with 11 bases between the two ends. The germline V gene encodes CDR1 SGHVS and CDR2 FQNEAQ. The chain's CDR3 is CASSHGGANTEAFF. The CDR3 DNA reads as TGTGCCAGCAGCCACGGGGGGGCGAACACTGAAGCTTTCTTT. The complete variable domain, with remaining parts taken from reference TRBV7-8 and TRBJ1-1, reads GAGVSQSPRYKVAKRGQDVALRCDPISGHVSLFWYQQALGQGPEFLTYFQNEAQLDKSGLPSDRFFAERPEGSVSTLKIQRTQQEDSAVYLCASSHGGANTEAFFGQGTRLTVV.

This chain joins TRBV4-2 and TRBJ1-2; D might be TRBD1 (6 bases). This CDR3 comprises 19 residues. CDR1 LGHNA and CDR2 YNFKEQ come from the germline V gene. Trimming left V 4 bases short and J 4 bases short, with 28 bases between. CDR3 in amino acids: CASSRGGIGMTAKGYGYTF. The DNA for the CDR3 is TGTGCCAGCAGCCGAGGGGGTATTGGGATGACCGCGAAGGGCTATGGCTACACCTTC.

The chain uses TRBV15 and TRBJ2-7; D is undetermined. V dropped 1 base and J dropped 6 bases, with 28 bases sitting between them. The CDR3 sequence is 19 residues long. Germline CDR1 is LNHNV and CDR2 is YYDKDF (reference sequence). In DNA form, the CDR3 reads TGTGCCACCAGCAGAGTAGGAGAGTACATGAGAGAATCCCCTGCCGAGCAGTACTTC. It codes for CATSRVGEYMRESPAEQYF.

This clonotype was detected a few times. The CDR3: CAISPRAGTYEQYF. CDR3 coding DNA: TGTGCCATCAGCCCACGAGCGGGCACCTACGAGCAGTACTTC. V is TRBV10-3 and J is TRBJ2-7; a possible D gene is TRBD2 (6 bases). The V end was cut by 6 bases, the J end by 2 bases, with 14 bases between. Germline loops: CDR1 ENHRY, CDR2 SYGVKD. CDR3 length equals 14 residues.

This clonotype was counted a few times. This chain uses TRBV12-3 or TRBV12-4 with TRBJ1-1, with D possibly matching TRBD1 (6 bases). Trimming shortened V by 6 bases and J by 0 bases, and 11 bases separated the two germline ends. This CDR3 has 14 amino acids. CDR3 sequence: CASRPTGMNTEAFF. The DNA for the CDR3 is TGTGCCAGCAGGCCGACAGGTATGAACACTGAAGCTTTCTTT.

This clonotype was counted between two and nine times. The chain combines TRBV12-3 or TRBV12-4 with TRBJ2-7, with 8 bases aligning to TRBD1. The CDR3 is 17 amino acids. V shed 4 bases, J shed 1 base, and the junction held 12 bases outside the gene matches. CDR3 DNA sequence: TGTGCCAGCAGTTCGATCGGACAGGGCCATAGGTCCTACGAGCAGTACTTC. Translation gives CASSSIGQGHRSYEQYF.

In this sample, this clonotype turned up a few times. The genes are TRBV12-3 or TRBV12-4 and TRBJ2-7; D gene unclear. The ends were cut back, 3 bases at V and 12 bases at J, with 18 bases in the middle. The CDR3 extends over 13 amino acids. The CDR3 nucleotides read TGTGCCAGCAGTTTGAGGCCCGAGACCCGCCGGTACTTC. Its protein is CASSLRPETRRYF.

Only a few counts were recorded for this clonotype. The chain has TRBV6-1 and TRBJ2-4; 12 bases agree with TRBD2. The junction had 9 bases not matched to a gene; V was cut back by 6 bases and J by 9 bases. The CDR3 is made up of 15 amino acids. Germline V CDR1 and CDR2: MNHNS, SASEGT. The CDR3 bases are TGTGCCAGCAGCCTTGGACTAGCGGGGATCGTCATTCAGTACTTC. Its translation: CASSLGLAGIVIQYF.

Remarks on this clonotype: Being one base from a much bigger clone, this may be a read error. The chain has TRBV14 and TRBJ2-1; 8 bases match TRBD2. The CDR3 runs to 15 residues. J was trimmed by 3 bases and V by 1 base; bases with no gene match: 2. CDR1 SGHDN and CDR2 FVKESK come from the germline V gene. CDR3 nucleotides: TGTGCCAGCAGCCAAGGGACTAGCTTCTACAATGAGCAGTTCTTC. Its protein product is CASSQGTSFYNEQFF.

This clonotype was observed a handful of times. This rearrangement joins TRBV12-3 or TRBV12-4 to TRBJ2-1, with D possibly called TRBD1 or TRBD2 (5 bases each). The CDR3 is 12 amino acids. Trimming pared 7 bases from V and 6 bases from J, leaving 10 bases between. The CDR3 sequence is CASTGTTNEQFF. CDR3 sequence (DNA): TGTGCCAGCACAGGGACCACCAATGAGCAGTTCTTC.

This rearrangement joins TRBV5-1 to TRBJ2-4, with 8 bases that match TRBD1. Germline V gives CDR1 SGHRS, CDR2 YFSETQ. The junction had 5 bases not matched to a gene; V was cut back by 4 bases and J by 8 bases. There are 13 residues in the CDR3. CDR3 amino acids: CASSAGGEDIQYF. The CDR3 coding sequence is TGCGCCAGCAGCGCAGGGGGCGAGGACATTCAGTACTTC.

The chain recombines TRBV3-1 with TRBJ1-2, with D possibly being TRBD1 (5 bases). Germline-derived CDR1 and CDR2 are LGHDT and YNNKEL (reference sequence). CDR3 length: 17 amino acids. The germline V and J ends were trimmed by 4 bases and 6 bases, with 24 bases remaining between them. CDR3 coding DNA: TGTGCCAGCAGCCTCTCACTAACGATAGGGGTCTCCCATGGCTACACCTTC. It yields the protein CASSLSLTIGVSHGYTF.

This clonotype was seen more than once but under ten times. The chain joins TRBV4-3 to TRBJ2-7, with D perhaps matching TRBD2 (6 bases). This CDR3 is 15 amino acids long. The V end was cut by 1 base, the J end by 4 bases, with 14 bases between. CDR1 LGHNA and CDR2 YSLEER come from the germline V gene. The CDR3 sequence: CASSQASGVRYEQYF. DNA of the CDR3: TGCGCCAGCAGCCAAGCTTCGGGAGTTAGGTACGAGCAGTACTTC.

As concerns this clonotype: One junction end does not reproduce the germline sequence, and a read error may be involved. The V call is TRBV18, the J call TRBJ2-7, with no clear D. The CDR3 consists of 11 residues. The germline V gene has CDR1 KGHSH and CDR2 LQKENI. The CDR3, as DNA: TGTGGCAGCTCACCCGCCTACGAGCAGTACTTC. Its protein product is CGSSPAYEQYF.

The J gene is TRBJ2-3, the V gene TRBV20-1; 9 nucleotides align to TRBD2. This CDR3 has 16 residues. J was trimmed by 6 bases and V by 4 bases; bases with no gene match: 14. Per germline, CDR1 DFQATT and CDR2 SNEGSKA (reference sequence). The CDR3 coding sequence is TGCAGTGCTACCCTCCAGCGGGGGGCATTCGCTGATACGCAGTATTTT. It translates to CSATLQRGAFADTQYF.

V and J are TRBV3-1 and TRBJ1-2; TRBD1 is a possible D gene (6 bases). The ends were cut back, 5 bases at V and 6 bases at J, with 13 bases in the middle. CDR3 length: 13 residues. Germline values: CDR1 LGHDT, CDR2 YNNKEL (reference sequence). CDR3 amino acids: CASSFRGGDGYTF. In DNA form, the CDR3 reads TGTGCCAGCAGCTTCAGAGGGGGGGATGGCTACACCTTC.

This clonotype was counted ten times or more. The CDR3 here is CASSHNNEQFF. The CDR3 coding sequence is TGTGCCAGCAGTCATAACAATGAGCAGTTCTTC. The rearrangement uses TRBV12-3 or TRBV12-4 and TRBJ2-1, with D unclear. The germline V and J ends were trimmed by 5 bases and 5 bases, with 4 bases remaining between them. The length of the CDR3 is 11 residues.

V usage is TRBV9 and J usage is TRBJ2-5; a weak D match, TRBD2 (6 bases). This CDR3 spans 16 amino acids. V was trimmed by 4 bases and J by 4 bases, leaving 20 bases between them. Per the germline V gene, CDR1 is SGDLS and CDR2 is YYNGEE. CDR3 sequence reads: CASSRLDSTSPETQYF. As DNA, the CDR3 is TGTGCCAGCAGCCGCCTCGACTCGACTAGTCCAGAGACCCAGTACTTC.

A few counts support this clonotype. J is TRBJ1-1 and V is TRBV20-1; D unclear. The germline CDR1 and CDR2 sequences are DFQATT and SNEGSKA (reference sequence). There are 14 residues in the CDR3. The V end was cut by 3 bases, the J end by 10 bases, with 21 bases between. This CDR3 reads CSASDDDGRRGAFF. The CDR3 DNA is TGCAGTGCTAGCGATGACGACGGGCGTCGCGGAGCTTTCTTT.

The chain has TRBV12-3 or TRBV12-4 and TRBJ1-1, with a tentative D call TRBD1 (6 bases). The length of the CDR3 is 16 residues. The ends were cut back, 6 bases at V and 1 base at J, with 18 bases in the middle. The CDR3 loop reads CASSPTGTFANTEAFF. DNA for the CDR3: TGTGCCAGCAGCCCGACCGGGACATTCGCGAACACTGAAGCTTTCTTT.

V gene TRBV6-1 combines with J gene TRBJ2-2; no clear D. Germline assignment: CDR1 MNHNS and CDR2 SASEGT. This CDR3 is built from 13 residues. V was clipped by 6 bases and J by 7 bases, with 12 bases between them. The CDR3: CASRGSRIGELFF. The CDR3 bases are TGTGCCAGCAGGGGTAGTCGGATCGGGGAGCTGTTTTTT.

The chain recombines TRBV7-7 with TRBJ2-1; 7 nucleotides line up with TRBD2. Per germline, CDR1 SSHAT and CDR2 FNYEAQ (reference sequence). The CDR3 is 16 residues long. V lost 5 bases, J lost 8 bases, and 15 bases stayed unmatched. The CDR3 DNA reads as TGTGCCAGCAGCCCCCGCTCGGGAGGATCCCTCCATGAGCAGTTCTTC. Protein product: CASSPRSGGSLHEQFF.